The 4 T cell receptor beta chains below all came from one sample that was sequenced in a study of blood T cell repertoires in COVID-19. Sequenced by immunoSEQ multiplex PCR; TCRdb stores in-frame clones only, minus some. Of some 210,000 clones in the sample, around nine tenths were seen once. Sequenced sample: peripheral blood. The source of these receptors is a man in his sixties who had recovered from COVID-19.

The chain joins TRBV9 to TRBJ1-2; no clear D gene. The V gene's germline CDR1 is SGDLS and CDR2 YYNGEE. V shed 2 bases and J shed 11 bases, with 16 bases lying between them. CDR3 length equals 13 residues. DNA for the CDR3: TGTGCCAGCAGCGTCGGCCGGGAAGCCTCATACACCTTC. It codes for CASSVGREASYTF.

The CDR3 coding sequence is TGTGCCAGTAGCCCGACAGGACTCACTGAAGCTTTCTTT. Translating it yields CASSPTGLTEAFF. The chain carries TRBV19 and TRBJ1-1; TRBD1 might be the D (6 bases). The germline V gene has CDR1 LNHDA and CDR2 SQIVND (reference sequence). With 6 bases removed from V and 4 bases from J, the gap between germline ends came to 12 bases. This CDR3 is 13 amino acids long.

The gene calls are TRBV5-1 and TRBJ1-6; D perhaps matches TRBD1 (6 bases). The germline V gene has CDR1 SGHRS and CDR2 YFSETQ. This CDR3 is built from 16 residues. V lost 0 bases and J 5 bases, leaving 12 bases between the germline ends. Here the CDR3 reads CASSLEGGPNNSPLHF. The CDR3 DNA is TGCGCCAGCAGCTTGGAAGGGGGACCCAATAATTCACCCCTCCACTTT.

This chain uses TRBV6-5 with TRBJ2-7; a weak D match, TRBD1 (5 bases). This CDR3 has 14 amino acids. The ends were cut back, 5 bases at V and 5 bases at J, with 16 bases in the middle. From germline, CDR1 is MNHEY and CDR2 SVGAGI. In nucleotides, the CDR3 is TGTGCCAGCAGTCCCCATAGGGGCCTCAACGAGCAGTACTTC. Its translation: CASSPHRGLNEQYF.